A selection of T cell receptor beta chains follows, all from one sample in a study of blood T cell repertoires in COVID-19. Generated by immunoSEQ multiplex PCR, the TCRdb table keeps only in-frame clones and is missing some. The table records over 200,000 clones, 80% to 85% of them present only once. The sequenced material came from peripheral blood. The receptors stem from a human donor in a cohort sampled during active COVID-19. Both conserved end residues are part of each CDR3. Each record gives: J gene, clone size, D gene, V gene, CDR3 DNA, CDR3 protein. A D gene is named only where the DNA matches it firmly. A row's size may be missing; if present it is once, few, many or a size class.

TRBJ2-7,few,TRBD2,TRBV9,TGTGCCAGCAGCTCAGCGGGGGACGAGCAGTACTTC,CASSSAGDEQYF
TRBJ2-1,NA,NA,TRBV7-2,TGTGCCAGTCGGGGATCCTACAATGAGCAGTTCTTC,CASRGSYNEQFF
TRBJ1-1,few,NA,TRBV14,TGTGCCAGCAGCTCCCAGGGGTTAAATCGGGCTGAAGCTTTCTTT,CASSSQGLNRAEAFF
TRBJ2-2,NA,TRBD1,TRBV24-1,TGTGCCACCAGTGACCCCCGACAGGGGGCGGCCGGGGAGCTGTTTTTT,CATSDPRQGAAGELFF
TRBJ2-7,NA,TRBD2,TRBV28,TGTGCCAGCAGCCTACTAGCGGTGCACGGCGAGCAGTACTTC,CASSLLAVHGEQYF
TRBJ2-3,NA,NA,TRBV19,TGTGCCAGTAGTATGGGCGTTTTCCGCACAGATACGCAGTATTTT,CASSMGVFRTDTQYF
TRBJ1-2,NA,NA,TRBV7-9,TGTGCCAGCAGCTTAGTGGCGGGACCACTCGGCTACACCTTC,CASSLVAGPLGYTF
TRBJ2-1,NA,TRBD1,TRBV6-2/TRBV6-3,TGTGCCAGCAGTTACCCGAGGGGACAGGGGTACAATGAGCAGTTCTTC,CASSYPRGQGYNEQFF
TRBJ2-6,NA,NA,TRBV7-2,TGTGCCAGCGCGAGAGAGGGGGCTGGGGCCAACGTCCTGACTTTC,CASAREGAGANVLTF
TRBJ2-5,NA,NA,TRBV5-6,TGTGCCAGCAGCACCGGGAACCAAGAGACCCAGTACTTC,CASSTGNQETQYF
TRBJ1-5,few,NA,TRBV24-1,TGTGCCACCAGTGATACCTCAGGGAGCAATCAGCCCCAGCATTTT,CATSDTSGSNQPQHF
TRBJ2-5,NA,TRBD2,TRBV12-3/TRBV12-4,TGTGCCACCCAGCGGGAGGGCGGAGAGACCCAGTACTTC,CATQREGGETQYF
TRBJ1-1,few,NA,TRBV4-3,TGCGCCAGCAGCCAAGAGAGGGTGAACACTGAAGCTTTCTTT,CASSQERVNTEAFF
TRBJ1-1,NA,NA,TRBV15,TGTGCCACCAGCCGTTTTGATTCGGGCACTGAAGCTTTCTTT,CATSRFDSGTEAFF
TRBJ1-5,few,TRBD1,TRBV11-2,TGTGCCAGCAGATTGGACAGGGGTCAGCCCCAGCATTTT,CASRLDRGQPQHF
TRBJ2-1,NA,TRBD2,TRBV3-1/TRBV3-2,TGTGCCAGCAGCCAAGCGGGACTAGTCAGCGATGAGCAGTTCTTC,CASSQAGLVSDEQFF
TRBJ1-3,NA,NA,TRBV4-2,TGTGCCAGCAGACAGGGTGCGTCTGGAAACACCATATATTTT,CASRQGASGNTIYF
TRBJ2-4,NA,NA,TRBV28,TGTGCCAGCAGTTTGCCGGAGGGCCATCTGGCCAAAAACATTCAGTACTTC,CASSLPEGHLAKNIQYF
TRBJ1-3,NA,NA,TRBV3-1/TRBV3-2,TGTGCCAGCAGCCTCGCGAGAAACACCATATATTTT,CASSLARNTIYF
TRBJ2-2,NA,NA,TRBV11-3,TGTGCCAGCAGCCCATCGTTTGGGCCAGCGAACACCGGGGAGCTGTTTTTT,CASSPSFGPANTGELFF
TRBJ2-7,NA,TRBD2,TRBV7-7,TGTGCCAGCAGCCTATGGGGTAGCGGGATATCCTACGAGCAGTACTTC,CASSLWGSGISYEQYF
TRBJ1-5,NA,NA,TRBV7-9,TGTGCCAGCAGCTTTCGAGGTAGCAATCAGCCCCAGCATTTT,CASSFRGSNQPQHF
TRBJ2-1,NA,NA,TRBV6-5,TGTGCCAGCAGTTACTCCCGAGGAGTTCGCAATGAGCAGTTCTTC,CASSYSRGVRNEQFF
TRBJ2-7,NA,TRBD2,TRBV27,TGTGCCAGCAGGGTGACTAGCGGGATCGAGCAGTACTTC,CASRVTSGIEQYF
TRBJ1-2,NA,NA,TRBV18,TGTGCCAGCTCACCAGCCCAGGAAAGCAAGGGCTACACCTTC,CASSPAQESKGYTF
TRBJ2-5,NA,TRBD1,TRBV12-3/TRBV12-4,TGTGCCACGACAGGGGGCGGTGAGACCCAGTACTTC,CATTGGGETQYF
TRBJ1-4,NA,NA,TRBV21-1,TGTGCCAGCAGTACGGGGGGGGCAACTAATGAAAAACTGTTTTTT,CASSTGGATNEKLFF
TRBJ2-5,once,NA,TRBV5-8,TGTGCCAGCAGCTTAGGTGGGGGGGGCCAGGAGACCCAGTACTTC,CASSLGGGGQETQYF
TRBJ1-2,NA,NA,TRBV14,TGTGCCAGCAGCCACTCTTCCGACAGCTTCTATGGCTACACCTTC,CASSHSSDSFYGYTF
TRBJ2-7,NA,NA,TRBV30,TGTGCCTGGAGTCCACCTACAGGGTACGAGCAGTACTTC,CAWSPPTGYEQYF
TRBJ2-7,NA,TRBD1,TRBV6-5,TGTGCCAGCAGTTACTCGGACAGGGCCTACGAGCAGTACTTC,CASSYSDRAYEQYF
TRBJ1-1,few,NA,TRBV4-1,TGCGCCAGCAGCCACCAAGGGGGGGCGAGGACTGAAGCTTTCTTT,CASSHQGGARTEAFF
TRBJ1-1,NA,NA,TRBV15,TGTGCCACCAACACTAGGGGACAGAACACTGAAGCTTTCTTT,CATNTRGQNTEAFF
TRBJ2-7,NA,NA,TRBV5-5,TGTGCCAGCAGCGTTGGGCAGGGGAAGAAAACCTACGAGCAGTACTTC,CASSVGQGKKTYEQYF
TRBJ1-1,NA,NA,TRBV7-2,TGTGCCAGCAGCTCATGGACAGCCATGAACACTGAAGCTTTCTTT,CASSSWTAMNTEAFF
TRBJ2-5,NA,TRBD2,TRBV6-6,TGTGCCAGCACCCTAGTGGGAGGGAGGGGAGAGACCCAGTACTTC,CASTLVGGRGETQYF
TRBJ2-6,NA,TRBD2,TRBV4-2,TGTGCCAGCAGCTTTGGACTAGCGGGGATCTCTGGGGCCAACGTCCTGACTTTC,CASSFGLAGISGANVLTF
TRBJ1-5,NA,NA,TRBV11-2,TGTGCCAGCAGCTCGGGACATAGCAATCAGCCCCAGCATTTT,CASSSGHSNQPQHF
TRBJ2-7,NA,TRBD2,TRBV7-3,TGTGCCAGCAGCTTAAACGGGAGGGTCTCCGAGCAGTACTTC,CASSLNGRVSEQYF
TRBJ2-7,NA,NA,TRBV4-1,TGCGCCAGCAGCCAAGTGATCCGGGAATACGAGCAGTACTTC,CASSQVIREYEQYF
TRBJ2-7,NA,NA,TRBV6-2/TRBV6-3,TGTGCCAGCAGCAGTACAGGGAGGGCCTACGAGCAGTACTTC,CASSSTGRAYEQYF
TRBJ2-2,once,NA,TRBV2,TGTGCCAGCAGTGTCGGGGGGAACACCGGGGAGCTGTTTTTT,CASSVGGNTGELFF
TRBJ1-1,once,NA,TRBV7-9,TGTGCCAGCAGCTTAGCGCTTTGGGAGGACACTGAAGCTTTCTTT,CASSLALWEDTEAFF
TRBJ2-5,NA,NA,TRBV30,TGTGCCTGGAGGACAGCCCACCTGGGGACCCAGTACTTC,CAWRTAHLGTQYF
TRBJ2-2,few,TRBD1,TRBV5-1,TGCGCCAGCAGCCCCGGGACAGGTCGAACCGGGGAGCTGTTTTTT,CASSPGTGRTGELFF
TRBJ2-5,NA,TRBD1,TRBV7-7,TGTGCCAGCAGCATGATGGACAGGGGGACCCAGTACTTC,CASSMMDRGTQYF
TRBJ2-4,NA,TRBD2,TRBV28,TGTGCCAGCAGTTTAGGGACTAGCGGGCTAAAAAACATTCAGTACTTC,CASSLGTSGLKNIQYF
TRBJ2-7,NA,TRBD1,TRBV15,TGTGCCACCAGCCCACCCGGGACAGTCTACGAGCAGTACTTC,CATSPPGTVYEQYF
TRBJ2-3,NA,TRBD2,TRBV28,TGTGCCAGCAGTCTCAGCGGGGCTGGCGCAGATACGCAGTATTTT,CASSLSGAGADTQYF
TRBJ2-2,once,NA,TRBV6-6,TGTGCCAGCAGTTACGGGACAAGAAACACCGGGGAGCTGTTTTTT,CASSYGTRNTGELFF
TRBJ2-2,NA,TRBD2,TRBV4-3,TGCGCCAGCAGCCTCCTCGGACTAGGATACACCGGGGAGCTGTTTTTT,CASSLLGLGYTGELFF
TRBJ1-5,NA,TRBD1,TRBV28,TGTGCCAGCACCTATCAGGGGGGTTATAGCAATCAGCCCCAGCATTTT,CASTYQGGYSNQPQHF
TRBJ2-3,NA,TRBD2,TRBV28,TGTGCCACTGCTGTAGCGGGAGCGGAAGATACGCAGTATTTT,CATAVAGAEDTQYF
TRBJ2-7,NA,TRBD2,TRBV9,TGTGCCAGCAGCTTGCAAGCGGGAGGTCGCGAGCAGTACTTC,CASSLQAGGREQYF
TRBJ2-7,NA,NA,TRBV30,TGTGCCTGGAGTACAGGGGGGGCCATCTACGAGCAGTACTTC,CAWSTGGAIYEQYF
TRBJ2-7,NA,NA,TRBV4-1,TGCGCCAGCAGCCGTAGCCTCGGGTCCCCCTACGAGCAGTACTTC,CASSRSLGSPYEQYF
TRBJ2-7,NA,TRBD2,TRBV11-2,TGTGCCAGCAGCCCGACTAGCGGGAGTATCGAGCAGTACTTC,CASSPTSGSIEQYF